This T cell receptor beta chain was recorded in a study of synovial regulatory T cells in juvenile arthritis (dated by TCRdb to about 2015). Regarding the research as a whole: Of the sequenced patients, 5 or 6 received methotrexate, one received methotrexate plus infliximab, a few were therapy-naive, and one had no treatment information. TCR repertoire comparisons included Treg and Teff subsets from more than nine JIA patients with active disease. Effector T cell subsets from the study cohort were also sequenced for comparisons, but the Treg dataset by itself includes only blood Treg cells and synovial fluid Treg cells. Using matched patient samples, the researchers compared TCRbeta CDR3 repertoires across three groups: blood iaTreg cells, other blood Treg cells and synovial fluid Treg cells. Study-wide conclusions, independent of this receptor: Across patients, iaTreg TCR repertoires were largely private and overlapped partially with synovial Teff repertoires and blood CPL repertoires. More CDR3 sequences were shared by synovial Treg cells with iaTreg cells than with other blood Treg cells, and a closer relation was confirmed by Chao-Jaccard similarity. Lower TCR diversity was observed in blood iaTreg cells than in other blood Treg cells, consistent with antigen-driven expansion.

A note on this clone: Its cognate antigen has yet to be identified.

The library was built by means of the immunoSEQ multiplex PCR assay. TCRbeta CDR3 sequencing was carried out by Adaptive Biotechnologies. The authors' analysis ran thus. Repertoire similarity was assessed with the Chao-modified Jaccard index and with the median clonotype overlap from 200 random subsamples of equal sample size. The similarity analyses were based on either productive nucleotide sequences or amino acid sequences translated in silico. Hierarchical clustering with single linkage and t-SNE based on Chao-modified Jaccard distances were applied for the comparison of repertoires. After normalising for sample size, the researchers measured repertoire diversity with the Renyi index across a range of alpha values. TCRdb obtained this table from immuneACCESS and retained in-frame rearrangements with V and J assigned. These tables miss some clones; where compared with another copy, unresolved V genes account for less than half of the shortfall, and the remainder is unexplained. The D gene and trimming were derived from the DNA, and the V and J assignments and clone size from that table. The sample table holds about 10,000 clones. The ten most abundant clones make up 0.35% of the sample.

The CDR3 contains 11 residues, cysteine and phenylalanine counted. Nucleotide data are not available. The germline V gene supplies CDR1 SNHLY and CDR2 FYNNEI. TCR repertoire donors were around eleven juvenile idiopathic arthritis patients with active disease who had not reached inactive disease, 3 polyarticular and 8 oligoarticular. The TCR-sequenced patients had a median age of about 12 years (range about 2.4-22.9) and median disease duration of approximately seven years (range 0.2-19.1). Samples for TCR repertoire analysis came from two centres in Italy. Peripheral blood mononuclear cells were separated using a Histopaque-1077 density gradient and frozen in approximately 90% FCS with around 10% DMSO.

The chain is made from TRBV2 and TRBJ1-2. The sequenced sample consisted of Treg cells from blood. The cell subset or site label, read with the paper, signifies: remaining (HLA-DR-negative) circulating blood Treg cells. The clonotype was recovered from a donor aged 2-30 years with juvenile idiopathic arthritis. The CDR3 region has the sequence CASSDKYGYTF.